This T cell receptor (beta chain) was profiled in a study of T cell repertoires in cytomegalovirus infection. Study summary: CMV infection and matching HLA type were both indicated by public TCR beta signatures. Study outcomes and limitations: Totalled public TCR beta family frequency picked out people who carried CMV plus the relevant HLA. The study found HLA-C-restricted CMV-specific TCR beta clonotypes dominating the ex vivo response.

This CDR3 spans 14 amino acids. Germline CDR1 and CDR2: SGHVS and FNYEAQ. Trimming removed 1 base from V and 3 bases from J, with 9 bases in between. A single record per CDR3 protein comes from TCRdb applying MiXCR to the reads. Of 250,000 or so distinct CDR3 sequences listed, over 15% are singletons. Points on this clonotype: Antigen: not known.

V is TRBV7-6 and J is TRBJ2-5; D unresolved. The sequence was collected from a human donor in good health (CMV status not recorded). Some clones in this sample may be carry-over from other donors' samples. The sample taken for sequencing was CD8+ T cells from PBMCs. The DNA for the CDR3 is TGTGCCAGCAGCTTAGTATCTGGGGAAGAGACCCAGTACTTC. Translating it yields CASSLVSGEETQYF.